The 24 T cell receptor beta chains in this list originate from one sample, sequenced in a study of T cells in Graves' hyperthyroidism and ophthalmopathy (dated by TCRdb to between 2018 and 2021). Libraries came from multiplex PCR. TCRdb names Illumina HiSeq 2000 as the instrument used. Amplification of TCR beta CDR3 regions was carried out from RNA transcripts. For the first round of RT-PCR on the TCR CDR3, the HTBI primer set was used together with the Qiagen OneStep RT-PCR kit. Using fastp at Q25 and MiXCR, TCRdb reprocessed the public reads and kept productive beta chains. Every distinct CDR3 protein forms one entry, paired with its most common genes and DNA. The sample table records under 350,000 distinct CDR3 sequences; around 20% of these occur just once. The top ten constitute about 50% of the sample. Sequenced sample: blood. Source of these receptors: a woman aged 50 to 60 with Graves' hyperthyroidism.

This chain links TRBV9 with TRBJ2-3; no clear D. Germline CDR1 reads SGDLS; CDR2 reads YYNGEE. The ends were cut back, 0 bases at V and 6 bases at J, with 14 bases in the middle. CDR3 length equals 15 residues. The CDR3 DNA reads as TGTGCCAGCAGCGTAGGGGCAGGTCAATCGGATACGCAGTATTTT. This gives the protein CASSVGAGQSDTQYF.

This clonotype has a count of ten or more. Germline is not matched at one junction end, which may reflect a read error. This rearrangement joins TRBV29-1 to TRBJ2-4, with 7 positions matching TRBD1. Looked up from germline, CDR1 is SQVTM and CDR2 is ANQGSEA. This CDR3 is 14 amino acids long. The CDR3 coding sequence is TGCAGCGTTCGTAGGGACAGAGCCCAAAACATTCAGTACTTC. It translates to CSVRRDRAQNIQYF.

This clonotype was recorded many times. This chain joins TRBV30 and TRBJ1-1; no clear D gene. The CDR3 extends over 17 amino acids. Germline values: CDR1 GTSNPN, CDR2 SVGIG (reference sequence). V was shortened by 1 base and J by 0 bases, with 18 bases between the two germline ends. The CDR3 is CAWSGGLGGRLNTEAFF. The DNA for the CDR3 is TGTGCCTGGAGTGGAGGTCTGGGAGGGCGCCTGAACACTGAAGCTTTCTTT.

This clonotype occurred many times. The chain recombines TRBV15 with TRBJ1-2; possibly TRBD1 for D (5 bases). The CDR3 covers 14 residues. The germline V gene has CDR1 LNHNV and CDR2 YYDKDF (reference sequence). Trimming took off 0 bases at V and 6 bases at J, with 11 bases between the two ends. The CDR3 DNA reads TGTGCCACCAGCAGAGATTTCTCAGGGAATGGCTACACCTTC. It specifies CATSRDFSGNGYTF.

The chain combines TRBV2 with TRBJ1-5, with 8 nucleotides matching TRBD1. The germline gives CDR1 SNHLY, CDR2 FYNNEI. V lost 8 bases and J lost 6; bases outside the gene matches: 9. The CDR3 is made up of 14 amino acids. This chain's CDR3 is CASCRQGMGQPQHF. CDR3 DNA: TGTGCCAGCTGTCGACAGGGGATGGGTCAGCCCCAGCATTTT. Drawing the rest from reference TRBV2 and TRBJ1-5, the complete variable domain is EPEVTQTPSHQVTQMGQEVILRCVPISNHLYFYWYRQILGQKVEFLVSFYNNEISEKSEIFDDQFSVERPDGSNFTLKIRSTKLEDSAMYFCASCRQGMGQPQHFGDGTRLSIL.

This chain joins TRBV19 and TRBJ2-3; 7 bases are shared with TRBD1. Germline V lookup: CDR1 LNHDA, CDR2 SQIVND (reference sequence). V gave up 4 bases and J gave up 0 bases; unmatched junction bases: 10. The CDR3 totals 17 residues. Here the CDR3 reads CASSKRGQLPSTDTQYF. The DNA of the CDR3 is TGTGCCAGTAGTAAAAGGGGACAGCTTCCTAGCACAGATACGCAGTATTTT. The full variable domain, completed using reference TRBV19 and TRBJ2-3, is DGGITQSPKYLFRKEGQNVTLSCEQNLNHDAMYWYRQDPGQGLRLIYYSQIVNDFQKGDIAEGYSVSREKKESFPLTVTSAQKNPTAFYLCASSKRGQLPSTDTQYFGPGTRLTVL.

This clonotype was seen many times. V and J are TRBV6-1 and TRBJ2-3; the match to TRBD1 covers 10 bases. Germline V gene lookup returns CDR1 MNHNS and CDR2 SASEGT. J was trimmed by 2 bases and V by 7 bases; bases with no gene match: 6. This CDR3 has 15 amino acids. CDR3 protein: CASNTGTGATDTQYF. The CDR3 DNA follows: TGTGCCAGCAATACTGGGACAGGGGCCACAGATACGCAGTATTTT.

A single count supports this clonotype. The chain couples TRBV27 to TRBJ2-3; TRBD2 agrees at 7 bases. This CDR3 has 16 residues. Germline V gene sequence: CDR1 MNHEY, CDR2 SMNVEV (reference sequence). Germline trimming cut 4 bases from V and 4 bases from J; bases unmatched to any gene: 11. This CDR3 reads CASSWRGGSLSDTQYF. In nucleotides, the CDR3 is TGTGCCAGCAGTTGGAGAGGCGGGAGTTTGTCAGATACGCAGTATTTT.

This clonotype was observed a handful of times. Just one base apart from a much larger clone, this may be a read error. The chain links TRBV5-1 to TRBJ2-7; maybe TRBD1 (6 bases). Trimming shortened V by 4 bases and J by 9 bases, and 14 bases separated the two germline ends. The CDR3 has 12 residues. Germline V gene lookup returns CDR1 SGHRS and CDR2 YFSETQ. The chain's CDR3 is CASSVAGVGQYF. The CDR3 nucleotides are TGCGCCAGCAGCGTCGCAGGGGTCGGGCAGTACTTC.

This clonotype was detected many times. V gene TRBV6-1 combines with J gene TRBJ1-5; possibly TRBD1 for D (5 bases). The CDR3 consists of 15 residues. Germline V gene lookup returns CDR1 MNHNS and CDR2 SASEGT. The V gene lost 2 bases and the J gene lost 4 bases, with 12 bases spanning the gap. The CDR3 sequence: CASSEINRGNQPQHF. The DNA for the CDR3 is TGTGCCAGCAGTGAAATTAATAGGGGAAATCAGCCCCAGCATTTT.

This clonotype was counted only a few times. This chain joins TRBV27 and TRBJ1-4; D is undetermined. CDR1 is MNHEY and CDR2 is SMNVEV in the germline V gene (reference sequence). The ends were cut back, 8 bases at V and 3 bases at J, with 16 bases in the middle. CDR3 size: 15 residues. CDR3: CASGRRPIPNEKLFF. CDR3 nucleotides: TGTGCCAGCGGACGGCGACCGATCCCTAATGAAAAACTGTTTTTT.

Only a few counts were recorded for this clonotype. The rearrangement links TRBV5-6 to TRBJ1-4; D gene uncertain. Germline loops: CDR1 SGHDT, CDR2 YYEEEE. The length of the CDR3 is 14 residues. V shed 0 bases and J shed 8 bases, with 11 bases lying between them. As DNA, the CDR3 is TGTGCCAGCAGCTTGGGACGGATAGGAGAAAAACTGTTTTTT. It translates to CASSLGRIGEKLFF.

This clonotype was seen many times. V and J are TRBV28 and TRBJ2-7, with D perhaps being TRBD1 or TRBD2 (5 bases each). V lost 2 bases and J 3 bases, leaving 11 bases between the germline ends. The CDR3 is 14 residues long. Per germline, CDR1 MDHEN and CDR2 SYDVKM. The CDR3 DNA is TGTGCCAGCAGTTTAAGGGACGGACACTACGAGCAGTACTTC. Amino acids: CASSLRDGHYEQYF.

This chain joins TRBV30 and TRBJ2-7; D gene ambiguous. CDR1 and CDR2 from the germline V gene are GTSNPN and SVGIG (reference sequence). The V end lost 5 bases, the J end lost 0 bases, and 14 bases lay between the germline ends. The CDR3 consists of 14 residues. The CDR3 reads CAWPPGLSSYEQYF. CDR3 nucleotides: TGTGCCTGGCCTCCGGGCCTAAGCTCCTACGAGCAGTACTTC.

Ten or more counts support this clonotype. The chain uses TRBV5-1 and TRBJ2-7, with 7 bases fitting TRBD1. With 2 bases clipped from V and 4 bases from J, the junction kept 6 bases outside the gene matches. The length of the CDR3 is 14 residues. The germline V gene encodes CDR1 SGHRS and CDR2 YFSETQ. CDR3 nucleotide sequence: TGCGCCAGCAGCTTTGACAGGGCGTCATACGAGCAGTACTTC. Translating it yields CASSFDRASYEQYF.

This clonotype was recorded many times. The J gene is TRBJ2-3, the V gene TRBV27; 8 bases line up with TRBD2. Germline V CDR1 and CDR2: MNHEY, SMNVEV (reference sequence). The CDR3 is 15 residues long. Trimming took 7 bases from V and 3 from J; bases not matched to a gene: 9. CDR3: CASTPGGRGTDTQYF. The CDR3 DNA follows: TGTGCCAGCACCCCGGGGGGGCGAGGGACAGATACGCAGTATTTT.

There are many counts of this clonotype. The chain uses TRBV6-2 or TRBV6-3 and TRBJ2-3; the match to TRBD2 covers 12 bases. V shed 2 bases and J 4 bases; nucleotides not matched to a gene: 4. Germline CDR1 and CDR2: MNHEY and SVGEGT. CDR3 size: 16 residues. The CDR3 region has the DNA TGTGCCAGCAGTTACCCTAGCGGGAGGGCCTCAGATACGCAGTATTTT. Translation: CASSYPSGRASDTQYF.

This clonotype came up many times. The chain uses TRBV2 and TRBJ1-6; 7 positions match TRBD1. V shed 8 bases and J 11 bases; nucleotides not matched to a gene: 6. In germline, CDR1 is SNHLY, CDR2 FYNNEI. The CDR3 consists of 12 residues. CDR3 loop: CASHRGYTPLHF. As DNA, the CDR3 is TGTGCCAGCCACAGGGGTTACACACCCCTCCACTTT.

This clonotype was counted a few times. The rearrangement links TRBV20-1 to TRBJ2-3; D gene ambiguous. The germline V gene encodes CDR1 DFQATT and CDR2 SNEGSKA (reference sequence). Trimming left V 3 bases short and J 2 bases short, with 6 bases between. CDR3 length equals 12 residues. The CDR3 is CSARQVTDTQYF. The CDR3 DNA sequence: TGCAGTGCTAGGCAGGTCACAGATACGCAGTATTTT.

This clonotype was detected only a few times. The chain carries TRBV2 and TRBJ2-7, with TRBD1 identical over 10 bases. CDR3 size: 16 residues. V was clipped by 7 bases and J by 1 base; unmatched bases: 10. Germline values: CDR1 SNHLY, CDR2 FYNNEI. CDR3 sequence reads: CASKDRGFIRSYEQYF. In DNA, the CDR3 is TGTGCCAGCAAGGACAGGGGGTTCATACGGTCCTACGAGCAGTACTTC.

This clonotype was observed at least ten times. This chain connects TRBV7-9 to TRBJ2-7; D is possibly TRBD1 (6 bases). Germline lookup yields CDR1 SEHNR and CDR2 FQNEAQ (reference sequence). The CDR3 sequence is 15 residues long. V was clipped by 5 bases and J by 2 bases, with 16 bases between them. The CDR3 nucleotides read TGTGCCAGCAGCACCACGAACAGGGCTCCCTACGAGCAGTACTTC. Translated, it gives CASSTTNRAPYEQYF.

This clonotype has a count of ten or more. The V gene is TRBV11-3, the J gene TRBJ2-1; 12 bases are shared with TRBD2. V shed 4 bases and J 9 bases; nucleotides not matched to a gene: 7. CDR3 length: 15 residues. The germline CDR1 and CDR2 sequences are SGHNT and YENEEA. CDR3 sequence: CASSWTSGNKAEQFF. Written as DNA, the CDR3 is TGTGCCAGCAGCTGGACTAGCGGGAATAAGGCTGAGCAGTTCTTC.

The table lists this clonotype with many counts. DNA of the CDR3: TGCAGTGCTGTTAGGGGGCGGCGGATAAGCTCCTACGAGCAGTACTTC. Residues: CSAVRGRRISSYEQYF. The chain carries TRBV20-1 and TRBJ2-7; 7 bases agree with TRBD1. With 5 bases clipped from V and 0 bases from J, the junction kept 13 bases outside the gene matches. Germline V gene sequence: CDR1 DFQATT, CDR2 SNEGSKA (reference sequence). The length of the CDR3 is 16 residues.

This clonotype came up a few times. V is TRBV30 and J is TRBJ1-2, with TRBD1 matching over 8 bases. CDR1 is GTSNPN, CDR2 SVGIG, per germline (reference sequence). Trimming at V came to 4 bases and at J to 4 bases, leaving 8 bases not matched to a gene. CDR3 length equals 14 residues. The CDR3 sequence is CAWNGQGGIYGYTF. CDR3 sequence (DNA): TGTGCCTGGAACGGACAGGGAGGCATCTATGGCTACACCTTC.